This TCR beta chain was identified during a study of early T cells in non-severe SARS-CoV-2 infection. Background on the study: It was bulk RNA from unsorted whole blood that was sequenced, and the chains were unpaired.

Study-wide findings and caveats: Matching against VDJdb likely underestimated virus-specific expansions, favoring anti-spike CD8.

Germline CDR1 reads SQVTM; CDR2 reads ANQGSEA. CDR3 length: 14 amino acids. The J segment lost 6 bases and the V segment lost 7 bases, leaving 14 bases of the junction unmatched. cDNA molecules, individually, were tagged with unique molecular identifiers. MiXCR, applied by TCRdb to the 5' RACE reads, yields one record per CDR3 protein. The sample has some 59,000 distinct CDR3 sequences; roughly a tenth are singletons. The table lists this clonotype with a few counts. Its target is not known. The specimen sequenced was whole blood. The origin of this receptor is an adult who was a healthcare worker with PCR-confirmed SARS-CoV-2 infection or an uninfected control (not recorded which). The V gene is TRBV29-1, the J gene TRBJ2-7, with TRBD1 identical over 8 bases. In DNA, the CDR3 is TGCAGCGCTCAAACTCAGGGGGCCATAGGCGAGCAGTACTTC. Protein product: CSAQTQGAIGEQYF.